Detailed here is one TCR beta chain. These data are taken from a study of shared T cell receptors in the human thymus. This CDR3 comprises 16 residues. With 1 base clipped from V and 5 bases from J, the junction kept 10 bases outside the gene matches. The germline V gene has CDR1 LGHNA and CDR2 YSLEER. Here immunoSEQ multiplex PCR was the method, and the copy in TCRdb shows in-frame clones only, minus some. This sample has almost 550,000 clones, with around 78% found just once. These data were also reused for a study on human thymus T cells.

The sequence was obtained from a boy in the first two years of life with a congenital heart defect. The rearrangement joins TRBV4-3 to TRBJ2-5; 7 bases map to TRBD1. The specimen was thymocytes. The CDR3: CASSQVRQGRVETQYF. The CDR3 DNA reads TGCGCCAGCAGCCAAGTCAGACAGGGCCGTGTTGAGACCCAGTACTTC.